Each of the 30 T cell receptor beta chains below was sequenced from the same sample in a study of blood T cell repertoires in COVID-19. TCRdb keeps only in-frame clones here, not all; method: immunoSEQ multiplex PCR. The data show hundreds of thousands of clones, 70% to 90% seen once. The sequenced sample was PBMCs or T cells enriched from blood (not recorded which). These receptors were taken from a middle-aged woman with acute COVID-19.

V usage is TRBV5-1 and J usage is TRBJ2-7; possible D gene TRBD2, 6 bases. The V gene's germline CDR1 is SGHRS and CDR2 YFSETQ. CDR3 length equals 13 residues. The V end was cut by 3 bases, the J end by 3 bases, with 10 bases between. The CDR3 sequence: CASSWGDGYEQYF. The CDR3, as DNA: TGCGCCAGCAGCTGGGGGGACGGCTACGAGCAGTACTTC.

The chain employs TRBV4-2 and TRBJ1-4; TRBD1 is a possible D gene (6 bases). CDR1 is LGHNA, CDR2 YNFKEQ, per germline. The CDR3 contains 14 residues. The V and J ends lost 5 bases and 5 bases respectively, with 12 bases between them. The CDR3 DNA is TGTGCCAGCAGCACCCGACAGGAGAATGAAAAACTGTTTTTT. Translating it yields CASSTRQENEKLFF.

The V gene is TRBV9, the J gene TRBJ2-1, with a possible D match to TRBD2 (6 bases). Trimming removed 3 bases at V and 0 bases at J, with 16 bases between. CDR1 and CDR2 (germline): SGDLS, YYNGEE. The CDR3 extends over 17 amino acids. DNA for the CDR3: TGTGCCAGCAGCGCCCTGCGGTCAGCGGGCTCCTACAATGAGCAGTTCTTC. Translating gives CASSALRSAGSYNEQFF.

On this clone: The same CDR3 also results from other DNA sequences found in this sample. The gene calls are TRBV5-1 and TRBJ2-2, with D hard to call. In germline, CDR1 is SGHRS, CDR2 YFSETQ. The V end was cut by 0 bases, the J end by 0 bases, with 3 bases between. This CDR3 comprises 14 residues. DNA for the CDR3: TGCGCCAGCAGCTTGGCCACGAACACCGGGGAGCTGTTTTTT. Residues: CASSLATNTGELFF.

The chain employs TRBV7-2 and TRBJ2-7; D may be TRBD1 (5 bases). Trimming pared 4 bases from V and 4 bases from J, leaving 8 bases between. Germline V gives CDR1 SGHTA, CDR2 FQGNSA. The CDR3 covers 12 residues. As DNA, the CDR3 is TGTGCCAGCAGCTCCAACAGGTACGAGCAGTACTTC. Residues: CASSSNRYEQYF.

The genes are TRBV7-8 and TRBJ1-1, with D unclear. V lost 5 bases to trimming and J lost 1 base, with 11 bases between them. Germline V gives CDR1 SGHVS, CDR2 FQNEAQ. This CDR3 comprises 14 residues. CDR3 amino acids: CASSPLTPNTEAFF. As DNA, the CDR3 is TGTGCCAGCAGCCCCCTGACTCCGAACACTGAAGCTTTCTTT.

The chain is built from TRBV6-5 and TRBJ2-7; 12 nucleotides match TRBD2. Losses at the gene ends were 6 bases for V and 4 bases for J; bases not matched to a gene: 1. The CDR3 is made up of 13 amino acids. CDR1 is MNHEY, CDR2 SVGAGI, per germline. The CDR3 spells CASSGLAGYEQYF. The CDR3 coding sequence is TGTGCCAGCAGCGGACTAGCGGGGTACGAGCAGTACTTC.

The genes are TRBV11-3 and TRBJ2-2; TRBD2 matches 7 bases. The CDR3 totals 16 residues. Germline CDR1 SGHNT, CDR2 YENEEA. The V and J ends lost 5 bases and 2 bases, in that order; junction bases with no gene match: 8. The CDR3 nucleotides are TGTGCCAGCAGCCCCCAAGCGGGGCTTAACACCGGGGAGCTGTTTTTT. Its protein is CASSPQAGLNTGELFF. The full variable domain, in which reference TRBV11-3 and TRBJ2-2 provide the parts outside the CDR3, is EAGVVQSPRYKIIEKKQPVAFWCNPISGHNTLYWYLQNLGQGPELLIRYENEEAVDDSQLPKDRFSAERLKGVDSTLKIQPAELGDSAVYLCASSPQAGLNTGELFFGEGSRLTVL.

This sequence joins TRBV3-1 (or the pseudogene TRBV3-2) and TRBJ1-1; perhaps TRBD1 as D (5 bases). CDR1 and CDR2 from the germline V gene are LGHDT and YNNKEL (reference sequence). The CDR3 is 15 residues long. V lost 0 bases to trimming and J lost 4 bases, with 12 bases between them. CDR3 loop: CASSQDRGWLTEAFF. The DNA of the CDR3 is TGTGCCAGCAGCCAAGATCGGGGGTGGCTCACTGAAGCTTTCTTT.

The chain joins TRBV15 to TRBJ1-5; unclear D gene. The length of the CDR3 is 18 residues. Trimming removed 3 bases from V and 5 bases from J, with 23 bases in between. Germline lookup yields CDR1 LNHNV and CDR2 YYDKDF (reference sequence). DNA for the CDR3: TGTGCCACCAGCAGCAGTCCCTCTATATTGGCGGCCGATCAGCCCCAGCATTTT. It encodes CATSSSPSILAADQPQHF.

Written as DNA, the CDR3 is TGTGCCAGCAGTGAAGCGCCCAGCGGGGGGGCGGGAGATACGCAGTATTTT. This gives the protein CASSEAPSGGAGDTQYF. This sequence joins TRBV2 and TRBJ2-3; TRBD2 matches 10 bases. J gave up 5 bases and V 0 bases, and 8 bases lay outside the gene matches. CDR3 length equals 17 residues. Germline CDR1 reads SNHLY; CDR2 reads FYNNEI.

The rearrangement links TRBV5-1 to TRBJ1-1; D is undetermined. This CDR3 comprises 14 residues. CDR1 is SGHRS, CDR2 YFSETQ, per germline. The V end lost 1 base, the J end lost 4 bases, and 11 bases lay between the germline ends. DNA of the CDR3: TGCGCCAGCAGCTTGTATAAGGCGGGCACTGAAGCTTTCTTT. The encoded protein is CASSLYKAGTEAFF.

This clone has only a few counts. This chain joins TRBV3-1 (or the pseudogene TRBV3-2) and TRBJ1-3; D ambiguous. This CDR3 has 15 amino acids. Per germline, CDR1 LGHDT and CDR2 YNNKEL (reference sequence). V was clipped by 4 bases and J by 0 bases, with 10 bases between them. CDR3 region: CASSLFGSSGNTIYF. Written as DNA, the CDR3 is TGTGCCAGCAGCCTCTTCGGGAGCTCTGGAAACACCATATATTTT.

The gene calls are TRBV6-5 and TRBJ2-3; 7 nucleotides align to TRBD2. The germline V gene encodes CDR1 MNHEY and CDR2 SVGAGI. The CDR3 is made up of 15 amino acids. J gave up 3 bases and V 6 bases, and 9 bases lay outside the gene matches. The CDR3 loop reads CASSAWASGTDTQYF. The DNA of the CDR3 is TGTGCCAGCAGCGCATGGGCTAGCGGAACAGATACGCAGTATTTT.

This chain joins TRBV7-8 and TRBJ1-2; no clear D. CDR1 SGHVS and CDR2 FQNEAQ come from the germline V gene. The CDR3 runs to 14 residues. V lost 4 bases to trimming and J lost 6 bases, with 15 bases between them. The CDR3 DNA follows: TGTGCCAGCAGCTCTAGGCCTCTGAGAAATGGCTACACCTTC. Encoded protein: CASSSRPLRNGYTF.

The chain employs TRBV10-2 and TRBJ2-5; 7 bases are a match to TRBD2. J lost 5 bases, V lost 5 bases, and 8 bases had no gene match. The CDR3 spans 14 residues. Germline CDR1 and CDR2: WSHSY and SAAADI. Written as DNA, the CDR3 is TGCGCCAGCAGTCGGGGGAGGGTGGGGGAGACCCAGTACTTC. This translates into CASSRGRVGETQYF.

V is TRBV27 and J is TRBJ2-7, with TRBD1 as a possible D gene (5 bases). Germline V lookup: CDR1 MNHEY, CDR2 SMNVEV (reference sequence). The CDR3 is 14 residues long. V was trimmed by 5 bases and J by 2 bases, leaving 13 bases between them. The chain's CDR3 is CASSAQGATYEQYF. The DNA of the CDR3 is TGTGCCAGCAGTGCCCAAGGGGCCACCTACGAGCAGTACTTC.

The chain carries TRBV5-1 and TRBJ1-1; D remains unclear. The CDR3 runs 14 residues. The V end was cut by 2 bases, the J end by 1 base, with 9 bases between. CDR1 is SGHRS and CDR2 is YFSETQ in the germline V gene. CDR3 loop: CASSLGLQNTEAFF. In nucleotides, the CDR3 is TGCGCCAGCAGCTTAGGACTCCAGAACACTGAAGCTTTCTTT.

This clone has more than one count but fewer than ten. The chain uses TRBV29-1 and TRBJ1-2, with 8 bases that match TRBD1. With 4 bases clipped from V and 4 bases from J, the junction kept 14 bases outside the gene matches. CDR1 SQVTM and CDR2 ANQGSEA come from the germline V gene. The CDR3 covers 16 residues. The CDR3 here is CSVGGGGRGRGYGYTF. The CDR3 DNA sequence: TGCAGCGTTGGTGGAGGAGGCAGGGGGCGCGGCTATGGCTACACCTTC.

The genes are TRBV29-1 and TRBJ2-3; TRBD1 matches at 8 bases. The CDR3 sequence is 14 residues long. V lost 8 bases and J lost 2; bases outside the gene matches: 9. Germline V gives CDR1 SQVTM, CDR2 ANQGSEA. This CDR3 reads CSISQGAVTDTQYF. Written as DNA, the CDR3 is TGCAGCATCAGCCAGGGGGCCGTCACAGATACGCAGTATTTT.

Worth noting for this clone: Different DNA sequences within this sample yield the same CDR3. This chain links TRBV30 with TRBJ1-5; no clear D gene. V dropped 2 bases and J dropped 4 bases, with 6 bases sitting between them. Germline V gene data show CDR1 as GTSNPN and CDR2 as SVGIG (reference sequence). CDR3 length: 12 amino acids. The CDR3 spells CAWSPGNQPQHF. Here the CDR3 DNA reads TGTGCCTGGAGTCCGGGGAATCAGCCCCAGCATTTT.

V gene TRBV5-1 combines with J gene TRBJ1-6; D perhaps matches TRBD1 (5 bases). The germline CDR1 and CDR2 sequences are SGHRS and YFSETQ. The CDR3 is 14 amino acids. The ends were cut back, 3 bases at V and 7 bases at J, with 11 bases in the middle. The CDR3 spells CASSYLGQNSPLHF. The CDR3 DNA sequence: TGCGCCAGCAGCTACCTTGGACAAAATTCACCCCTCCACTTT.

The V call is TRBV29-1, the J call TRBJ1-2; a weak D match, TRBD1 (5 bases). This CDR3 is built from 14 residues. V shed 1 base and J shed 7 bases, with 16 bases lying between them. Germline values: CDR1 SQVTM, CDR2 ANQGSEA. This CDR3 is CSVEAGRGIRGYTF. The CDR3 DNA follows: TGCAGCGTTGAAGCCGGACGGGGGATTCGTGGCTACACCTTC.

The rearrangement uses TRBV19 and TRBJ2-1; D ambiguous. In germline, CDR1 is LNHDA, CDR2 SQIVND (reference sequence). The CDR3 length is 13 residues. Trimming stripped 0 bases from V and 9 bases from J, with 9 bases between. The CDR3 loop is CASSIDWQREQFF. The DNA for the CDR3 is TGTGCCAGTAGTATAGATTGGCAGCGTGAGCAGTTCTTC. The whole variable domain, filled in from reference TRBV19 and TRBJ2-1, reads DGGITQSPKYLFRKEGQNVTLSCEQNLNHDAMYWYRQDPGQGLRLIYYSQIVNDFQKGDIAEGYSVSREKKESFPLTVTSAQKNPTAFYLCASSIDWQREQFFGPGTRLTVL.

This sequence joins TRBV9 and TRBJ1-5; a weak D match, TRBD1 (6 bases). The germline V gene has CDR1 SGDLS and CDR2 YYNGEE. This CDR3 contains 16 residues. V shed 3 bases and J shed 5 bases, with 18 bases lying between them. This chain's CDR3 is CASSANAGAGDQPQHF. CDR3 nucleotide sequence: TGTGCCAGCAGCGCGAACGCAGGGGCGGGGGATCAGCCCCAGCATTTT.

The chain links TRBV11-2 to TRBJ2-3; tentatively, D is TRBD1 (5 bases). The CDR3 consists of 12 residues. V lost 2 bases, J lost 6 bases, and 6 bases lay in between. Germline CDR1 SGHAT, CDR2 FQNNGV. Here the CDR3 DNA reads TGTGCCAGCAGCTTAAAGGGGGATACGCAGTATTTT. It yields the protein CASSLKGDTQYF.

V and J are TRBV9 and TRBJ1-5, with D unresolved. Per germline, CDR1 SGDLS and CDR2 YYNGEE. The CDR3 spans 19 residues. The V end was cut by 0 bases, the J end by 4 bases, with 23 bases between. The CDR3 reads CASSVVRWRAPIYNQPQHF. The CDR3 DNA reads as TGTGCCAGCAGCGTAGTAAGGTGGAGGGCGCCAATCTATAATCAGCCCCAGCATTTT.

This clone appeared a few times. The chain has TRBV6-5 and TRBJ1-2; D may be TRBD1 (6 bases). CDR3 size: 15 residues. V lost 2 bases, J lost 8 bases, and 18 bases lay in between. The germline V gene encodes CDR1 MNHEY and CDR2 SVGAGI. The CDR3 DNA follows: TGTGCCAGCAGTTACGCTTACAGGGAAAGGAGCGGCTACACCTTC. Translation: CASSYAYRERSGYTF.

This clone was seen once. The V and J genes are TRBV5-1 and TRBJ2-1, with TRBD1 identical over 8 bases. The CDR3 has 16 amino acids. The trim removed 4 bases at V and 7 bases at J, leaving 13 bases unmatched. The germline V gene encodes CDR1 SGHRS and CDR2 YFSETQ. CDR3 amino acids: CASSTRTGNGRNEQFF. Here the CDR3 DNA reads TGCGCCAGCAGCACCCGGACAGGGAACGGTAGAAATGAGCAGTTCTTC. The variable domain in full, with the rest retrieved from reference TRBV5-1 and TRBJ2-1, is KAGVTQTPRYLIKTRGQQVTLSCSPISGHRSVSWYQQTPGQGLQFLFEYFSETQRNKGNFPGRFSGRQFSNSRSEMNVSTLELGDSALYLCASSTRTGNGRNEQFFGPGTRLTVL.

The chain uses TRBV7-6 and TRBJ2-3, with 12 bases identical to TRBD2. V lost 4 bases, J lost 5 bases, and 4 bases stayed unmatched. CDR3 size: 15 residues. Looked up from germline, CDR1 is SGHVS and CDR2 is FNYEAQ. The CDR3 protein is CASSSTSGGQDTQYF. The CDR3 coding sequence is TGTGCCAGCAGCTCGACTAGCGGGGGCCAAGATACGCAGTATTTT.